The clone carrying this TCR beta chain was counted at least ten times. These data belong to a study of T-cell reconstitution after alpha-beta-depleted transplantation in children. This sample's TCRbeta library carried unique molecular identifier barcodes. TCRdb independently ran MiXCR on the PCR reads; one entry per CDR3 protein. In the table there are 210,000 or so distinct CDR3 sequences, roughly 11% of which are singletons. Per the germline V gene, CDR1 is SGHRS and CDR2 is YFSETQ. This CDR3 is 15 amino acids long. Trimming pared 0 bases from V and 1 base from J, leaving 7 bases between. Specimen: PBMCs, collected before TCRalphabeta/CD19-depleted stem cell transplant. The chain has TRBV5-1 and TRBJ2-2; D unresolved. The source is a child less than two years old with acute myeloid leukemia, due to receive a stem cell transplant. CDR3 sequence reads: CASSLGTENTGELFF. CDR3 DNA: TGCGCCAGCAGCTTGGGGACGGAGAACACCGGGGAGCTGTTTTTT.